This entry lists 32 T cell receptor beta chains sequenced from one sample in a study of blood T cell repertoires in COVID-19. Method: immunoSEQ multiplex PCR; TCRdb's copy keeps in-frame clones and lacks some. In the table there are approximately 140,000 clones, about 80% of which are singletons. The source material was peripheral blood. The source is a human donor in a cohort sampled during active COVID-19.

The chain is built from TRBV11-3 and TRBJ2-1; possible D gene TRBD2, 6 bases. Per the germline V gene, CDR1 is SGHNT and CDR2 is YENEEA. The CDR3 runs 15 residues. Trimming took off 5 bases at V and 7 bases at J, with 18 bases between the two ends. The CDR3, as DNA: TGTGCCAGCAGCATTGGGACTTCCCGGGAGAATGAGCAGTTCTTC. Its protein is CASSIGTSRENEQFF.

The chain carries TRBV28 and TRBJ2-7; the D is unclear. The V end lost 5 bases, the J end lost 8 bases, and 16 bases lay between the germline ends. From germline, CDR1 is MDHEN and CDR2 SYDVKM. The CDR3 contains 13 residues. The CDR3 DNA reads as TGTGCCAGCAGTAGCGAGGCCCCCTTAAAGCAGTACTTC. Translated, it gives CASSSEAPLKQYF.

The J gene is TRBJ1-2, the V gene TRBV4-1, with TRBD1 identical over 8 bases. The CDR3 contains 17 residues. Germline loops: CDR1 MGHRA, CDR2 YSYEKL. J gave up 8 bases and V 0 bases, and 14 bases lay outside the gene matches. The CDR3 sequence: CASSQDLLNRGARGYTF. The CDR3 nucleotides are TGCGCCAGCAGCCAAGACCTTCTCAACAGGGGGGCGAGAGGCTACACCTTC.

The chain has TRBV18 and TRBJ1-5; 8 nucleotides match TRBD1. Germline assignment: CDR1 KGHSH and CDR2 LQKENI. J lost 11 bases, V lost 6 bases, and 15 bases had no gene match. The CDR3 covers 15 residues. CDR3 DNA sequence: TGTGCCAGCTCCCCTGGGACAGGTGGCGACGGAGCCCAGCATTTT. Its protein is CASSPGTGGDGAQHF. Variable domain in full (rest from reference TRBV18 and TRBJ1-5): NAGVMQNPRHLVRRRGQEARLRCSPMKGHSHVYWYRQLPEEGLKFMVYLQKENIIDESGMPKERFSAEFPKEGPSILRIQQVVRGDSAAYFCASSPGTGGDGAQHFGDGTRLSIL.

V gene TRBV7-9 combines with J gene TRBJ2-7; TRBD1 agrees at 9 bases. From germline, CDR1 is SEHNR and CDR2 FQNEAQ (reference sequence). This CDR3 contains 15 residues. The V gene end was trimmed by 4 bases and the J gene end by 4 bases; junction bases not matched to a gene: 8. Written as DNA, the CDR3 is TGTGCCAGCAGCTCCGGGACAGGGAACCCTTACGAGCAGTACTTC. Encoded protein: CASSSGTGNPYEQYF.

The J gene is TRBJ2-1, the V gene TRBV13; TRBD2 aligns across 10 bases. The CDR3 is 19 amino acids. Germline lookup yields CDR1 PRHDT and CDR2 FYEKMQ (reference sequence). V lost 4 bases and J lost 0; bases outside the gene matches: 12. The CDR3 nucleotides read TGTGCCAGCAGCTCCCGCGGGGGACTAGCGTTGAGCTCCTACAATGAGCAGTTCTTC. Residues: CASSSRGGLALSSYNEQFF.

In the case of this clone: The same CDR3 arises from other DNA sequences in this sample as well. The V gene is TRBV2, the J gene TRBJ2-5, with 7 bases identical to TRBD1. The CDR3 has 13 residues. J gave up 1 base and V 5 bases, and 1 base lay outside the gene matches. Germline V gene sequence: CDR1 SNHLY, CDR2 FYNNEI. The CDR3 nucleotides are TGTGCCAGCAGTAGGGACAGCCAAGAGACCCAGTACTTC. Protein product: CASSRDSQETQYF.

The V gene is TRBV7-2, the J gene TRBJ2-7; a possible D gene is TRBD1 (6 bases). Germline V lookup: CDR1 SGHTA, CDR2 FQGNSA. The CDR3 covers 14 residues. Trimming took 3 bases from V and 4 from J, leaving 13 bases between them. The CDR3 coding sequence is TGTGCCAGCAGCTTGGGACAAGGAGGTTACGAGCAGTACTTC. Its protein is CASSLGQGGYEQYF.

The CDR3 region is CASSSTGHPGEQFF. CDR3 nucleotide sequence: TGTGCCAGCAGCTCGACAGGCCACCCGGGTGAGCAGTTCTTC. The chain joins TRBV7-3 to TRBJ2-1; the D gene is possibly TRBD1 (6 bases). With 4 bases removed from V and 9 bases from J, the gap between germline ends came to 16 bases. Germline CDR1 and CDR2: SGHTA and FQGTGA. The CDR3 has 14 amino acids.

The genes are TRBV19 and TRBJ1-5, with D hard to call. This CDR3 is built from 13 residues. The V end was cut by 0 bases, the J end by 7 bases, with 7 bases between. Germline lookup yields CDR1 LNHDA and CDR2 SQIVND (reference sequence). In DNA, the CDR3 is TGTGCCAGTAGTATAGATCTCGGGCAGCCCCAGCATTTT. It specifies CASSIDLGQPQHF.

V usage is TRBV5-6 and J usage is TRBJ2-3; 7 bases are a match to TRBD2. With V trimmed by 3 bases and J by 1 base, 14 bases remained unmatched. The germline CDR1 and CDR2 sequences are SGHDT and YYEEEE. The CDR3 is 18 residues long. The CDR3 loop is CASSYRSSGPRGTDTQYF. The CDR3 DNA is TGTGCCAGCAGCTATCGGTCTAGCGGTCCGCGAGGCACAGATACGCAGTATTTT.

J is TRBJ1-1 and V is TRBV5-4; D remains unclear. CDR3 length: 13 residues. CDR1 and CDR2 from the germline V gene are SGHNT and YYREEE (reference sequence). V lost 0 bases and J lost 5, with 8 bases in between. The CDR3 is CASSLAALTEAFF. Written as DNA, the CDR3 is TGTGCCAGCAGCTTGGCCGCGCTAACTGAAGCTTTCTTT.

This rearrangement joins TRBV21-1 to TRBJ2-7; the table assigns TRBD2, which was not confirmed against the DNA. TRBV21-1 is recorded as a pseudogene. This CDR3 has 19 residues. The CDR3, as DNA: TGTGCCAGCAGCAATCCCTCTACTAGGTCGGGAGGGTCCTCCTACGAGCAGTACTTC. Protein sequence: CASSNPSTRSGGSSYEQYF.

J is TRBJ1-1 and V is TRBV6-5; D remains ambiguous. The germline gives CDR1 MNHEY, CDR2 SVGAGI. V gave up 9 bases and J gave up 5 bases, with 19 bases separating them. There are 14 residues in the CDR3. The CDR3 nucleotides are TGTGCCAGTAAAATTAAAGCGCCGGGGACTGAAGCTTTCTTT. This sequence encodes CASKIKAPGTEAFF.

Written as DNA, the CDR3 is TGTGCCAGCAGCGTAGGCCATCGGACAGGGTACAATGAGCAGTTCTTC. Protein product: CASSVGHRTGYNEQFF. The chain couples TRBV9 to TRBJ2-1, with 8 nucleotides matching TRBD1. The CDR3 has 16 residues. Germline lookup yields CDR1 SGDLS and CDR2 YYNGEE. The V and J ends lost 0 bases and 4 bases, in that order; junction bases with no gene match: 6.

This clone appeared a single time. The CDR3 region is CASSLGGSSTDTQYF. The CDR3 DNA is TGTGCCAGCAGTCTTGGCGGCTCTAGCACAGATACGCAGTATTTT. V gene TRBV6-4 combines with J gene TRBJ2-3; D is undetermined. CDR1 is MRHNA, CDR2 SNTAGT, per germline. V lost 5 bases and J 0 bases, leaving 12 bases between the germline ends. The CDR3 runs to 15 residues.

This clone was found a few times. The gene calls are TRBV19 and TRBJ1-1; TRBD1 agrees at 9 bases. This CDR3 spans 13 amino acids. Trimming removed 7 bases from V and 2 bases from J; junction bases left unmatched: 2. Germline CDR1 is LNHDA and CDR2 is SQIVND (reference sequence). This CDR3 is CASKQGANTEAFF. The CDR3 DNA reads as TGTGCCAGTAAACAGGGGGCAAACACTGAAGCTTTCTTT.

This chain connects TRBV25-1 to TRBJ2-3, with TRBD2 matching over 12 bases. Trimming took 3 bases from V and 5 from J; bases not matched to a gene: 9. The V gene's germline CDR1 is MGHDK and CDR2 SYGVNS. CDR3 length equals 17 residues. CDR3 in amino acids: CASSDPGLAGTRDTQYF. DNA of the CDR3: TGTGCCAGCAGTGACCCAGGACTAGCGGGAACGAGAGATACGCAGTATTTT.

The rearrangement joins TRBV4-2 to TRBJ1-1; D not resolved. V lost 2 bases and J lost 2, with 3 bases in between. This CDR3 region has 12 residues. Germline V lookup: CDR1 LGHNA, CDR2 YNFKEQ. The chain's CDR3 is CASSQSNTEAFF. For the CDR3, the DNA is TGTGCCAGCAGCCAATCTAACACTGAAGCTTTCTTT.

V usage is TRBV5-1 and J usage is TRBJ1-1; weak D call: TRBD1 (6 bases). Germline V CDR1 and CDR2: SGHRS, YFSETQ. V was shortened by 4 bases and J by 1 base, with 14 bases between the two germline ends. The CDR3 has 15 amino acids. For the CDR3, the DNA is TGCGCCAGCAGCCCAACCGGGACACCGAACACTGAAGCTTTCTTT. Translating gives CASSPTGTPNTEAFF.

The chain joins TRBV2 to TRBJ1-1; 9 nucleotides line up with TRBD1. V gave up 3 bases and J gave up 1 base; unmatched junction bases: 9. Germline V lookup: CDR1 SNHLY, CDR2 FYNNEI. The CDR3 loop spans 17 amino acids. Written as DNA, the CDR3 is TGTGCCAGCAGTGATTCTTTAGGGGGACAGGGGAACACTGAAGCTTTCTTT. Encoded protein: CASSDSLGGQGNTEAFF.

This clone was seen a few times. The genes are TRBV4-2 and TRBJ2-5; a possible D gene is TRBD2 (5 bases). Germline V gives CDR1 LGHNA, CDR2 YNFKEQ. CDR3 length: 14 residues. Trimming took 1 base from V and 8 from J, leaving 14 bases between them. CDR3: CASSQGGASSTQYF. DNA for the CDR3: TGTGCCAGCAGCCAAGGGGGTGCTAGCAGTACCCAGTACTTC.

The chain has TRBV28 and TRBJ2-1; 12 bases agree with TRBD2. In germline, CDR1 is MDHEN, CDR2 SYDVKM. This CDR3 comprises 16 residues. Trimming took 6 bases from V and 1 from J; bases not matched to a gene: 4. Here the CDR3 reads CASRLTSGSSYNEQFF. The CDR3 DNA reads as TGTGCCAGCAGATTGACTAGCGGGAGTTCCTACAATGAGCAGTTCTTC.

This clone appeared once. CDR3 loop: CASSLAPRDTYEQYF. The CDR3 DNA sequence: TGCGCCAGCAGCTTGGCCCCCCGGGACACCTACGAGCAGTACTTC. The V call is TRBV5-1, the J call TRBJ2-7; D may be TRBD1 (6 bases). In germline, CDR1 is SGHRS, CDR2 YFSETQ. CDR3 length: 15 residues. V gave up 0 bases and J gave up 2 bases, with 12 bases separating them.

The V gene is TRBV19, the J gene TRBJ2-7, with 8 bases fitting TRBD2. The V gene's germline CDR1 is LNHDA and CDR2 SQIVND (reference sequence). The CDR3 spans 13 residues. V trimming: 4 bases; J trimming: 4 bases; junction bases outside the gene matches: 3. The CDR3 protein is CASSTGGAYEQYF. In DNA, the CDR3 is TGTGCCAGTAGTACGGGGGGGGCATACGAGCAGTACTTC.

This clone was observed a handful of times. This chain connects TRBV10-3 to TRBJ1-5; D perhaps matches TRBD1 (6 bases). Trimming took off 9 bases at V and 1 base at J, with 10 bases between the two ends. There are 13 residues in the CDR3. Germline CDR1 is ENHRY and CDR2 is SYGVKD. The CDR3 region is CAISGDSNQPQHF. DNA of the CDR3: TGTGCCATTTCAGGGGACAGCAATCAGCCCCAGCATTTT.

Concerning this clone itself: The limits of the CDR3 on the DNA are not certain, so only TCRdb's listed CDR3 is given. This sequence joins TRBV3-1 (or the pseudogene TRBV3-2) and TRBJ1-2; the table's D call, TRBD1, has no DNA check behind it. Germline CDR1 is LGHDT and CDR2 is YNNKEL (reference sequence). The CDR3 is 13 amino acids in total, end residues counted. This CDR3 is CASSQEWGTGATF.

The chain employs TRBV7-2 and TRBJ2-1, with 12 bases that match TRBD2. Germline loops: CDR1 SGHTA, CDR2 FQGNSA. This CDR3 has 16 residues. After removal of 1 base from V and 6 bases from J, the junction contained 4 bases not matched to a gene. CDR3 nucleotides: TGTGCCAGCAGCTTAGTGGGACTAGCGGGCCCCAATGAGCAGTTCTTC. Translated: CASSLVGLAGPNEQFF.

The chain recombines TRBV18 with TRBJ2-7; D is possibly TRBD2 (6 bases). V lost 3 bases, J lost 5 bases, and 14 bases lay in between. The CDR3 consists of 14 residues. The germline CDR1 and CDR2 sequences are KGHSH and LQKENI. This CDR3 is CASSPLLSGDEQYF. Written as DNA, the CDR3 is TGTGCCAGCTCACCTCTGCTTAGCGGTGACGAGCAGTACTTC.

J is TRBJ2-3 and V is TRBV10-3, with D perhaps matching TRBD2 (6 bases). In germline, CDR1 is ENHRY, CDR2 SYGVKD. The CDR3 length is 15 residues. Deletions cut 8 bases from V and 2 bases from J, with 17 bases between. In DNA, the CDR3 is TGTGCCATCGGGGGTGGCGGGACCCCCACAGATACGCAGTATTTT. Translated: CAIGGGGTPTDTQYF.

This clone was counted between two and nine times. This chain links TRBV7-2 with TRBJ2-2, with TRBD2 identical over 9 bases. With 5 bases clipped from V and 1 base from J, the junction kept 14 bases outside the gene matches. The CDR3 consists of 19 residues. Germline CDR1 SGHTA, CDR2 FQGNSA. As DNA, the CDR3 is TGTGCCAGCAGCCCGATACCGCGAGGACTAGCGATGAACACCGGGGAGCTGTTTTTT. The encoded protein is CASSPIPRGLAMNTGELFF.

Comment on this clone: One junction end disagrees with the germline gene, perhaps due to a read error. The gene calls are TRBV4-1 and TRBJ2-5; tentative D call: TRBD2 (6 bases). Per germline, CDR1 MGHRA and CDR2 YSYEKL. The CDR3 loop spans 16 amino acids. Here the CDR3 DNA reads TGCGCCAGTAGCCAAGATCGGGGACTGGTCCAAGAGACCCAGTACTTC. The encoded protein is CASSQDRGLVQETQYF.